One and the same sample provided the 8 T cell receptor beta chains below, sequenced in a study of blood T cell repertoires in COVID-19. Repertoires were generated with immunoSEQ multiplex PCR, while TCRdb's copy carries only in-frame clones and drops some. There are 150,000 to 200,000 clones in the sample; roughly 76% occur only once, and less than 15% lies in the top ten. The source material was peripheral blood. The receptors were gathered from a woman of 80 years or more with COVID-19, enrolled during active disease.

The chain employs TRBV11-1 and TRBJ2-5, with TRBD1 identical over 8 bases. This CDR3 has 14 amino acids. V gave up 5 bases and J gave up 4 bases; unmatched junction bases: 6. Germline-derived CDR1 and CDR2 are SGHAT and FQDESV (reference sequence). The CDR3 region is CASSPGTGRETQYF. DNA for the CDR3: TGTGCCAGCAGCCCAGGGACAGGCAGAGAGACCCAGTACTTC.

The rearrangement joins TRBV14 to TRBJ1-2, with D unclear. V was pared by 3 bases and J by 0 bases, with 5 bases between. This CDR3 region has 13 residues. Germline lookup yields CDR1 SGHDN and CDR2 FVKESK. CDR3: CASSHIANYGYTF. CDR3 DNA: TGTGCCAGCAGCCACATAGCTAACTATGGCTACACCTTC.

This clone was picked up one time. The V gene is TRBV5-4, the J gene TRBJ2-1, with TRBD2 matching 8 bases. This CDR3 is built from 15 residues. The junction had 8 bases not matched to a gene; V was cut back by 4 bases and J by 5 bases. Germline-derived CDR1 and CDR2 are SGHNT and YYREEE (reference sequence). CDR3 nucleotide sequence: TGTGCCAGCAGCCTGCCGGGACTAGGGGACAATGAGCAGTTCTTC. Its translation is CASSLPGLGDNEQFF. Supplemented by reference TRBV5-4 and TRBJ2-1, the full variable domain reads ETGVTQSPTHLIKTRGQQVTLRCSSQSGHNTVSWYQQALGQGPQFIFQYYREEENGRGNFPPRFSGLQFPNYSSELNVNALELDDSALYLCASSLPGLGDNEQFFGPGTRLTVL.

A few counts support this clone. The CDR3 DNA is TGTGCCAGCAGCACCGGAGCCTACGAGCAGTACTTC. It is translated as CASSTGAYEQYF. The rearrangement joins TRBV28 to TRBJ2-7, with D uncertain. This CDR3 region has 12 residues. Germline-derived CDR1 and CDR2 are MDHEN and SYDVKM. The V end lost 6 bases, the J end lost 2 bases, and 8 bases lay between the germline ends.

The chain employs TRBV6-5 and TRBJ2-5, with 9 bases fitting TRBD2. The length of the CDR3 is 15 residues. Germline CDR1 reads MNHEY; CDR2 reads SVGAGI. Unmatched junction bases numbered 8, after V lost 5 bases and J lost 4 bases. The CDR3 DNA reads as TGTGCCAGCAGTCCACCCCGTAGCGGGGGAGAGACCCAGTACTTC. It specifies CASSPPRSGGETQYF.

The chain links TRBV2 to TRBJ2-3; D is possibly TRBD1 (5 bases). Trimming took 4 bases from V and 9 from J, leaving 17 bases between them. Looked up from germline, CDR1 is SNHLY and CDR2 is FYNNEI. This CDR3 comprises 14 residues. The CDR3 reads CASSVGQGIGTQYF. As DNA, the CDR3 is TGTGCCAGCAGTGTAGGGCAGGGAATAGGGACGCAGTATTTT.

V is TRBV5-1 and J is TRBJ2-3, with 13 bases that match TRBD2. V shed 4 bases and J 8 bases; nucleotides not matched to a gene: 13. This CDR3 contains 17 residues. CDR1 is SGHRS, CDR2 YFSETQ, per germline. DNA for the CDR3: TGCGCCAGCAGCGCCTCACTAGCGGGGGGGCTCGGAGGTACGCAGTATTTT. Its translation: CASSASLAGGLGGTQYF.

The chain recombines TRBV7-9 with TRBJ1-2; 8 bases fit TRBD1. The ends lost 4 bases at V and 6 bases at J; junction bases unmatched: 10. Germline V gene sequence: CDR1 SEHNR, CDR2 FQNEAQ (reference sequence). This CDR3 is 15 amino acids long. The CDR3 coding sequence is TGTGCCAGCAGCTCAGAGCGGACAGGGCCCGATGGCTACACCTTC. Residues: CASSSERTGPDGYTF.